This T cell receptor (beta chain) was sequenced in a study of blood T cell repertoires in COVID-19. The method was immunoSEQ multiplex PCR; TCRdb's version includes in-frame clones alone and lacks a portion of them. The data contain 150,000 to 180,000 clones, around 83% of them singletons. V gave up 6 bases and J gave up 5 bases; unmatched junction bases: 6. Germline V CDR1 and CDR2: MNHEY, SVGAGI. This CDR3 has 13 residues. The source material was peripheral blood. This chain connects TRBV6-5 to TRBJ2-5; 7 bases agree with TRBD1. This TCR came from a woman in her sixties with acute or convalescent COVID-19. The chain's CDR3 is CASRRQGRETQYF. The CDR3 nucleotides are TGTGCCAGCAGACGACAGGGTAGGGAGACCCAGTACTTC.